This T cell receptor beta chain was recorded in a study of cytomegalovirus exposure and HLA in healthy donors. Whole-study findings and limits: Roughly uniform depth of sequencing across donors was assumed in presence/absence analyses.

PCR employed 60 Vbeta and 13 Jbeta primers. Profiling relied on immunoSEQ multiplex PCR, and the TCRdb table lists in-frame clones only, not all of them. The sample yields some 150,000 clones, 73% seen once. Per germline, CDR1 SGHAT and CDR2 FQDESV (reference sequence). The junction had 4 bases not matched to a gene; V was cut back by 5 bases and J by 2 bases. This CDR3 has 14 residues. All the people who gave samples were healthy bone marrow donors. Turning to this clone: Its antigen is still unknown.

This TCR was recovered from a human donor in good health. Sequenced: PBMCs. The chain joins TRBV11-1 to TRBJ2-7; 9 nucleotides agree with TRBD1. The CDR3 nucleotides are TGTGCCAGCAGCCTGGGGACAGGGACCTACGAGCAGTACTTC. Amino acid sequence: CASSLGTGTYEQYF.